A single sample gave rise to the 23 T cell receptor beta chains below, sequenced in a study of cytomegalovirus exposure and HLA in healthy donors. Sequencing was performed with immunoSEQ multiplex PCR; in TCRdb, only in-frame clones are kept and a portion is missing. This table has hundreds of thousands of clones, 70% to 90% appearing once. The specimen sequenced was PBMCs. The receptors were sampled from a woman under 30 in good health and CMV-seronegative.

This chain connects TRBV6-5 to TRBJ1-3; D is ambiguous. This CDR3 has 11 amino acids. Deletions cut 4 bases from V and 4 bases from J, with 2 bases between. Per germline, CDR1 MNHEY and CDR2 SVGAGI. CDR3 DNA sequence: TGTGCCAGCAGTTTGGGAAACACCATATATTTT. It translates to CASSLGNTIYF.

The chain employs TRBV7-8 and TRBJ1-6; the match to TRBD1 covers 10 bases. There are 15 residues in the CDR3. Germline values: CDR1 SGHVS, CDR2 FQNEAQ. After removal of 0 bases from V and 10 bases from J, the junction contained 3 bases not matched to a gene. The CDR3 here is CASSLAGTGESPLHF. CDR3 nucleotide sequence: TGTGCCAGCAGCTTAGCCGGGACAGGGGAGTCACCCCTCCACTTT.

The rearrangement links TRBV6-6 to TRBJ1-1; D unclear. Deletions cut 2 bases from V and 6 bases from J, with 7 bases between. The V gene's germline CDR1 is MNHNY and CDR2 SVGAGI (reference sequence). CDR3 length: 12 amino acids. This CDR3 reads CASSYVESEAFF. The CDR3 bases are TGTGCCAGCAGTTACGTGGAATCTGAAGCTTTCTTT.

This chain connects TRBV5-1 to TRBJ1-1; TRBD1 might be the D (6 bases). Deletions cut 3 bases from V and 1 base from J, with 13 bases between. This CDR3 is 15 amino acids long. Germline CDR1 reads SGHRS; CDR2 reads YFSETQ. This CDR3 is CASSSQPGQNTEAFF. The CDR3 DNA reads TGCGCCAGCAGCTCGCAACCGGGACAGAACACTGAAGCTTTCTTT.

This clone appeared once. The J gene is TRBJ2-2, the V gene TRBV25-1; TRBD2 aligns across 10 bases. Germline values: CDR1 MGHDK, CDR2 SYGVNS. This CDR3 spans 18 amino acids. V was pared by 8 bases and J by 2 bases, with 14 bases of the junction left unmatched. The chain's CDR3 is CASFLLRLAGANTGELFF. The CDR3 DNA is TGTGCCAGCTTCCTGCTTCGGCTAGCGGGAGCAAACACCGGGGAGCTGTTTTTT.

The chain joins TRBV30 to TRBJ2-7; possibly TRBD1 for D (6 bases). CDR3 length: 12 residues. Looked up from germline, CDR1 is GTSNPN and CDR2 is SVGIG (reference sequence). The ends were cut back, 2 bases at V and 7 bases at J, with 12 bases in the middle. CDR3 coding DNA: TGTGCCTGGAGTTTTACAGGGAAAGAGCAGTACTTC. This codes for CAWSFTGKEQYF.

The chain employs TRBV7-3 and TRBJ2-2, with TRBD2 matching 7 bases. The CDR3 length is 15 residues. Per germline, CDR1 SGHTA and CDR2 FQGTGA. V gave up 5 bases and J gave up 2 bases; unmatched junction bases: 5. CDR3 sequence: CASSRGSSNTGELFF. The CDR3, as DNA: TGTGCCAGCAGCCGCGGGAGTTCCAACACCGGGGAGCTGTTTTTT.

The chain employs TRBV27 and TRBJ2-2; TRBD1 or TRBD2 may be the D gene (5 bases each). CDR1 and CDR2 (germline): MNHEY, SMNVEV (reference sequence). V dropped 5 bases and J dropped 5 bases, with 15 bases sitting between them. The CDR3 loop spans 15 amino acids. DNA of the CDR3: TGTGCCAGCAGTGCTCCGGGACGGACTACCGGGGAGCTGTTTTTT. Its protein product is CASSAPGRTTGELFF.

The chain recombines TRBV18 with TRBJ1-5, with D perhaps matching TRBD1 (6 bases). V shed 5 bases and J shed 7 bases, with 12 bases lying between them. This CDR3 is built from 13 residues. Germline assignment: CDR1 KGHSH and CDR2 LQKENI. As DNA, the CDR3 is TGTGCCAGCTCATCACAGGGTGAACAGCCCCAGCATTTT. Translated: CASSSQGEQPQHF. The full variable domain, in which reference TRBV18 and TRBJ1-5 provide the parts outside the CDR3, is NAGVMQNPRHLVRRRGQEARLRCSPMKGHSHVYWYRQLPEEGLKFMVYLQKENIIDESGMPKERFSAEFPKEGPSILRIQQVVRGDSAAYFCASSSQGEQPQHFGDGTRLSIL.

In DNA form, the CDR3 reads TGTGCCAGCTGGGACAGGGGGCGAACAGATACGCAGTATTTT. Translation gives CASWDRGRTDTQYF. The rearrangement joins TRBV27 to TRBJ2-3; 12 nucleotides align to TRBD1. Trimming cost V 8 bases and J 3 bases; bases outside gene matches: 3. The CDR3 is made up of 14 amino acids. Germline CDR1 reads MNHEY; CDR2 reads SMNVEV (reference sequence).

This clone was detected once. The chain couples TRBV28 to TRBJ2-3; D is uncertain. There are 15 residues in the CDR3. Trimming shortened V by 0 bases and J by 0 bases, and 7 bases separated the two germline ends. CDR1 MDHEN and CDR2 SYDVKM come from the germline V gene. CDR3 sequence: CASSLWESSTDTQYF. CDR3 nucleotides: TGTGCCAGCAGTTTATGGGAGTCAAGCACAGATACGCAGTATTTT.

The gene calls are TRBV5-6 and TRBJ2-7; D perhaps matches TRBD2 (6 bases). Looked up from germline, CDR1 is SGHDT and CDR2 is YYEEEE. The CDR3 runs to 12 residues. The V gene lost 7 bases and the J gene lost 3 bases, with 11 bases spanning the gap. The CDR3 loop reads CASQEGHYEQYF. CDR3 DNA: TGTGCCAGCCAGGAGGGTCACTACGAGCAGTACTTC.

The chain is built from TRBV16 and TRBJ2-1, with a weak D call TRBD2 (5 bases). Germline V lookup: CDR1 KGHSY, CDR2 FQNENV. This CDR3 spans 13 amino acids. Trimming left V 3 bases short and J 4 bases short, with 7 bases between. CDR3 coding DNA: TGTGCCAGCAGCCAGAGACTATACAATGAGCAGTTCTTC. This translates into CASSQRLYNEQFF.

This clone was counted a single time. This chain connects TRBV7-9 to TRBJ1-2, with D possibly being TRBD1 (6 bases). Germline CDR1 reads SEHNR; CDR2 reads FQNEAQ (reference sequence). V lost 5 bases to trimming and J lost 8 bases, with 15 bases between them. The CDR3 consists of 13 residues. The CDR3 bases are TGTGCCAGCAGCCTAGGGGGATTGAGAGGCTACACCTTC. Translated, it gives CASSLGGLRGYTF. Full variable domain (missing parts from reference TRBV7-9 and TRBJ1-2): DTGVSQNPRHKITKRGQNVTFRCDPISEHNRLYWYRQTLGQGPEFLTYFQNEAQLEKSRLLSDRFSAERPKGSFSTLEIQRTEQGDSAMYLCASSLGGLRGYTFGSGTRLTVV.

The J gene is TRBJ1-2, the V gene TRBV5-4; 10 nucleotides match TRBD1. With V trimmed by 4 bases and J by 0 bases, 6 bases remained unmatched. This CDR3 comprises 16 residues. The V gene's germline CDR1 is SGHNT and CDR2 YYREEE (reference sequence). CDR3 nucleotide sequence: TGTGCCAGCAGCCCAAGGACAGGGGGGCCTAACTATGGCTACACCTTC. Translated: CASSPRTGGPNYGYTF.

In its sample, this clone was seen a few times. The chain combines TRBV4-1 with TRBJ1-2; TRBD1 agrees at 8 bases. CDR3 length equals 15 residues. The V gene end was trimmed by 3 bases and the J gene end by 6 bases; junction bases not matched to a gene: 9. Germline CDR1 is MGHRA and CDR2 is YSYEKL. In nucleotides, the CDR3 is TGCGCCAGCAGCCAGGCAGACAGGGGTGGAGATGGCTACACCTTC. Amino acids: CASSQADRGGDGYTF.

The chain recombines TRBV5-1 with TRBJ1-2; 9 bases map to TRBD1. Germline assignment: CDR1 SGHRS and CDR2 YFSETQ. J lost 0 bases, V lost 4 bases, and 4 bases had no gene match. This CDR3 has 15 residues. CDR3 coding DNA: TGCGCCAGCAGCGTTAGACAGGGGGCTAACTATGGCTACACCTTC. It yields the protein CASSVRQGANYGYTF.

J is TRBJ2-5 and V is TRBV11-1, with a weak D call TRBD2 (6 bases). V lost 5 bases and J 5 bases, leaving 18 bases between the germline ends. The CDR3 has 15 residues. Germline V CDR1 and CDR2: SGHAT, FQDESV (reference sequence). The CDR3 loop reads CASSKEGRAAETQYF. DNA for the CDR3: TGTGCCAGCAGCAAGGAGGGAAGGGCGGCGGAGACCCAGTACTTC.

This chain uses TRBV15 with TRBJ1-4; D gene uncertain. V was shortened by 7 bases and J by 4 bases, with 16 bases between the two germline ends. CDR3 size: 15 residues. Germline CDR1 is LNHNV and CDR2 is YYDKDF (reference sequence). This chain's CDR3 is CATNPIPQDNEKLFF. For the CDR3, the DNA is TGTGCCACCAACCCGATTCCGCAGGATAATGAAAAACTGTTTTTT.

The J gene is TRBJ1-2, the V gene TRBV5-1, with 8 bases that match TRBD1. Germline V gene lookup returns CDR1 SGHRS and CDR2 YFSETQ. The V segment lost 2 bases and the J segment 6 bases; nucleotides outside the gene matches: 6. This CDR3 has 14 residues. CDR3 protein: CASSFSTGVDGYTF. DNA of the CDR3: TGCGCCAGCAGCTTTTCGACAGGGGTCGATGGCTACACCTTC.

In the case of this clone: An end of the junction does not agree with germline; a read error may underlie this. This sequence joins TRBV6-6 and TRBJ2-3; 8 nucleotides agree with TRBD2. The V gene's germline CDR1 is MNHNY and CDR2 SVGAGI (reference sequence). The CDR3 has 14 residues. The CDR3, as DNA: TGTGCCAGCAGGTACTACCGGGAGGGAGATACGCAGTATTTT. The encoded protein is CASRYYREGDTQYF.

This chain links TRBV15 with TRBJ1-4; D is ambiguous. CDR3 length: 16 amino acids. Trimming shortened V by 0 bases and J by 2 bases, and 10 bases separated the two germline ends. Germline V gene lookup returns CDR1 LNHNV and CDR2 YYDKDF (reference sequence). CDR3 bases: TGTGCCACCAGCAGAGATCTAAGGGCTACTAATGAAAAACTGTTTTTT. Its protein is CATSRDLRATNEKLFF.

The chain couples TRBV9 to TRBJ1-2; D perhaps matches TRBD1 (6 bases). V was trimmed by 0 bases and J by 4 bases, leaving 13 bases between them. The CDR3 contains 15 residues. Germline CDR1 is SGDLS and CDR2 is YYNGEE. For the CDR3, the DNA is TGTGCCAGCAGCGTAGCAGGGGAGGTGCGCTATGGCTACACCTTC. As protein: CASSVAGEVRYGYTF.